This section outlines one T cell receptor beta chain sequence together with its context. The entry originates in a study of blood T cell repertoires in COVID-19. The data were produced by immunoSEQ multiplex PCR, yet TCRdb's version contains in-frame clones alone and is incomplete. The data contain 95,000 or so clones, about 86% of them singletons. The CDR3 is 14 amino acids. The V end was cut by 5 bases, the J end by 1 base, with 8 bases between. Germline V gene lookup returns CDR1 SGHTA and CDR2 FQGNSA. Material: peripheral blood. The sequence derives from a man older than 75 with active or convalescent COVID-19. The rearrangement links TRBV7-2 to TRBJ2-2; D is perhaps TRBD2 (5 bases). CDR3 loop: CASSIGLNTGELFF. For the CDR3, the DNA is TGTGCCAGCAGCATAGGACTGAACACCGGGGAGCTGTTTTTT.